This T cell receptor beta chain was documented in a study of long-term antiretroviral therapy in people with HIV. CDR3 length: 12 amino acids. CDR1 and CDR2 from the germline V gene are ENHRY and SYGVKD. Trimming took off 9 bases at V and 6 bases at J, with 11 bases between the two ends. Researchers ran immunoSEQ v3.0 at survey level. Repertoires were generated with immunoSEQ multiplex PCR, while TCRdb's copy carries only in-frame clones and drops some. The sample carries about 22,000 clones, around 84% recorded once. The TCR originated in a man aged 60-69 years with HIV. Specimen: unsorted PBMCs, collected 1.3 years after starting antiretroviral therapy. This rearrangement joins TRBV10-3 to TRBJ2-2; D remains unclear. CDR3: CAISGGPGELFF. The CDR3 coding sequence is TGTGCCATATCCGGCGGACCCGGGGAGCTGTTTTTT.